The following is a T cell receptor (beta chain) sequence with its context. Its matching antigen is unknown. Profiled with immunoSEQ multiplex PCR; TCRdb holds only in-frame clones, not every one. The sample holds about 130,000 clones, about 87% seen once. This entry belongs to a study of T cell responses to AZD1222 COVID-19 vaccine. General study points: Repertoires were sampled only after the peak T cell response. Distributed over spike, vaccine-associated CD4 TCRs predominated at 160-218 and 743-854.

The CDR3 contains 12 residues. The germline V gene encodes CDR1 GTSNPN and CDR2 SVGIG (reference sequence). Between the trimmed V and J ends, which lost 6 bases and 2 bases, there was a span of 10 bases. Sequenced here: peripheral blood, sampled on day 0 of AZD1222 vaccination. V usage is TRBV30 and J usage is TRBJ1-1; D unclear. The source of this sequence is an adult in good health. The CDR3, as DNA: TGTGCCTGTAACGGGGATAACACTGAAGCTTTCTTT. Its translation: CACNGDNTEAFF. The entire variable domain, with the rest obtained from reference TRBV30 and TRBJ1-1, is as follows: SQTIHQWPATLVQPVGSPLSLECTVEGTSNPNLYWYRQAAGRGLQLLFYSVGIGQISSEVPQNLSASRPQDRQFILSSKKLLLSDSGFYLCACNGDNTEAFFGQGTRLTVV.